The 10 T cell receptor beta chains reported below all come from one sample, sequenced in a study of T cell responses to AZD1222 COVID-19 vaccine. Sequenced by immunoSEQ multiplex PCR; TCRdb stores in-frame clones only, minus some. In the table there are tens of thousands of clones, around nine tenths of which are singletons. This material consisted of peripheral blood, taken 28 days after the second AZD1222 dose. The receptors stem from an adult who received the AZD1222 COVID-19 vaccine.

V and J are TRBV11-2 and TRBJ1-6; the D is unclear. The CDR3 sequence is 14 residues long. The germline V and J ends were trimmed by 3 bases and 7 bases, with 10 bases remaining between them. CDR1 and CDR2 (germline): SGHAT, FQNNGV. CDR3 nucleotides: TGTGCCAGCAGCTTTTCGATGGGGAATTCACCCCTCCACTTT. Amino acid sequence: CASSFSMGNSPLHF.

The rearrangement uses TRBV6-6 and TRBJ2-7; D remains unclear. The length of the CDR3 is 15 residues. V was pared by 0 bases and J by 7 bases, with 16 bases between. Per the germline V gene, CDR1 is MNHNY and CDR2 is SVGAGI (reference sequence). In nucleotides, the CDR3 is TGTGCCAGCAGTTACTCGATTTCCATTTGGGGTGAGCAGTACTTC. Translated, it gives CASSYSISIWGEQYF.

The chain couples TRBV29-1 to TRBJ1-5; D perhaps matches TRBD1 (6 bases). There are 13 residues in the CDR3. From germline, CDR1 is SQVTM and CDR2 ANQGSEA. The V and J ends lost 3 bases and 3 bases respectively, with 9 bases between them. The CDR3 loop reads CSVERGYNQPQHF. CDR3 DNA sequence: TGCAGCGTTGAGAGGGGGTACAATCAGCCCCAGCATTTT.

This clone was detected once. The chain combines TRBV5-1 with TRBJ1-1; 10 bases are shared with TRBD1. This CDR3 spans 13 amino acids. Germline CDR1 and CDR2: SGHRS and YFSETQ. The ends lost 4 bases at V and 8 bases at J; junction bases unmatched: 5. The CDR3 sequence: CASSQGTGEEAFF. The CDR3 DNA reads TGCGCCAGCAGCCAAGGGACAGGGGAAGAAGCTTTCTTT.

V usage is TRBV5-1 and J usage is TRBJ2-5; 14 bases line up with TRBD2. This CDR3 comprises 17 residues. CDR1 and CDR2 from the germline V gene are SGHRS and YFSETQ. V trimming: 4 bases; J trimming: 5 bases; junction bases outside the gene matches: 10. The CDR3 nucleotides read TGCGCCAGCAGCCGGGGACTAGCGGGGGAGCTTGGGGAGACCCAGTACTTC. It yields the protein CASSRGLAGELGETQYF. Combining the CDR3 with reference TRBV5-1 and TRBJ2-5 gives the whole variable domain KAGVTQTPRYLIKTRGQQVTLSCSPISGHRSVSWYQQTPGQGLQFLFEYFSETQRNKGNFPGRFSGRQFSNSRSEMNVSTLELGDSALYLCASSRGLAGELGETQYFGPGTRLLVL.

The chain couples TRBV11-3 to TRBJ2-1, with D unresolved. V lost 1 base, J lost 0 bases, and 10 bases lay in between. Germline lookup yields CDR1 SGHNT and CDR2 YENEEA. This CDR3 region has 16 residues. Written as DNA, the CDR3 is TGTGCCAGCAGCTTAGCACCGGATCCCTCCTACAATGAGCAGTTCTTC. This gives the protein CASSLAPDPSYNEQFF.

V usage is TRBV10-3 and J usage is TRBJ2-1, with 11 positions matching TRBD1. The CDR3 runs to 15 residues. Unmatched junction bases numbered 2, after V lost 1 base and J lost 6 bases. CDR1 ENHRY and CDR2 SYGVKD come from the germline V gene. CDR3 sequence reads: CAISELGTGGNEQFF. CDR3 nucleotides: TGTGCCATCAGTGAGTTGGGGACAGGGGGCAATGAGCAGTTCTTC.

The chain employs TRBV3-1 (or the pseudogene TRBV3-2) and TRBJ2-1, with TRBD2 identical over 9 bases. The CDR3 length is 15 residues. CDR1 LGHDT and CDR2 YNNKEL come from the germline V gene (reference sequence). The V gene end was trimmed by 4 bases and the J gene end by 10 bases; junction bases not matched to a gene: 11. Written as DNA, the CDR3 is TGTGCCAGCAGCCCCCTGGCGGGGGGGCTAGAGGAGCAGTTCTTC. This translates into CASSPLAGGLEEQFF.

This chain joins TRBV5-1 and TRBJ1-1; D remains unclear. Germline values: CDR1 SGHRS, CDR2 YFSETQ. Trimming took off 0 bases at V and 1 base at J, with 7 bases between the two ends. The CDR3 is 14 amino acids. This CDR3 reads CASSLDRRNTEAFF. Here the CDR3 DNA reads TGCGCCAGCAGCTTGGATCGGCGGAACACTGAAGCTTTCTTT.

The chain employs TRBV11-3 and TRBJ1-1; D may be TRBD1 (6 bases). Trimming stripped 4 bases from V and 1 base from J, with 10 bases between. The CDR3 extends over 14 amino acids. Germline V gives CDR1 SGHNT, CDR2 YENEEA. The CDR3 bases are TGTGCCAGCAGCTCCCGGGGACAGAACACTGAAGCTTTCTTT. Translated: CASSSRGQNTEAFF.